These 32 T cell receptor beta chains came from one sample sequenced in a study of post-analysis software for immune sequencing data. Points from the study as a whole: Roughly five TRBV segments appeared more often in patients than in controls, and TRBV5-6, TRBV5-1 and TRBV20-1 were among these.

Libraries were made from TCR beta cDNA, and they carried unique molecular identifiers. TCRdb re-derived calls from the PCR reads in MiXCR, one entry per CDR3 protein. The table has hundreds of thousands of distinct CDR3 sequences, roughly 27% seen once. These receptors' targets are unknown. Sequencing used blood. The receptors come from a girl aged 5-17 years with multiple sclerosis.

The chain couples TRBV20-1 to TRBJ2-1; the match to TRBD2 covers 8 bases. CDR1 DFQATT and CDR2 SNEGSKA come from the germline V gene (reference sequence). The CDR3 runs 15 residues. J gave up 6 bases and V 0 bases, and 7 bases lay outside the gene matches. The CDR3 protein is CSAREWTSSRNEQFF. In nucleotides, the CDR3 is TGCAGTGCTAGAGAATGGACTAGCTCTCGCAATGAGCAGTTCTTC.

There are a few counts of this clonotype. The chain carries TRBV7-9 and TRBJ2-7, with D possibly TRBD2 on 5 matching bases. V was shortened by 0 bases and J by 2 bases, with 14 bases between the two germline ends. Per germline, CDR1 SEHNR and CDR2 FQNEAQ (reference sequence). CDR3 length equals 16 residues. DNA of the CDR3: TGTGCCAGCAGCTTAGCACTGGGCGGGTTCCCCTACGAGCAGTACTTC. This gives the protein CASSLALGGFPYEQYF.

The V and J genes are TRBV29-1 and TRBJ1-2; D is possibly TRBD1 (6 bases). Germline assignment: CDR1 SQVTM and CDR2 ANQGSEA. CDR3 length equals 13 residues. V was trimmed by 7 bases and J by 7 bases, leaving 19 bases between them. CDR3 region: CSASGRGGSGYTF. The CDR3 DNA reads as TGCAGCGCCTCGGGCAGGGGAGGTTCTGGCTACACCTTC.

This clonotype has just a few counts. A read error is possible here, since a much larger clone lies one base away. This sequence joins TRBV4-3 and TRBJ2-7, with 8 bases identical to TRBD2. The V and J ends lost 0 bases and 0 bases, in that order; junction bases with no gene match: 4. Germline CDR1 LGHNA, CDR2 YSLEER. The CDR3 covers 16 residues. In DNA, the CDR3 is TGCGCCAGCAGCCAAGAGGTGAGCGGGAGCTCCTACGAGCAGTACTTC. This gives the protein CASSQEVSGSSYEQYF.

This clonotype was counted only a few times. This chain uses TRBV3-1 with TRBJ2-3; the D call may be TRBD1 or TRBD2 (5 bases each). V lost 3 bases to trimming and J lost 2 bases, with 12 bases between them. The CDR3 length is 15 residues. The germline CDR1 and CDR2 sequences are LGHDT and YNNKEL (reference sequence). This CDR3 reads CASSHGASDTDTQYF. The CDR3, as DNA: TGTGCCAGCAGCCACGGGGCCAGTGACACAGATACGCAGTATTTT.

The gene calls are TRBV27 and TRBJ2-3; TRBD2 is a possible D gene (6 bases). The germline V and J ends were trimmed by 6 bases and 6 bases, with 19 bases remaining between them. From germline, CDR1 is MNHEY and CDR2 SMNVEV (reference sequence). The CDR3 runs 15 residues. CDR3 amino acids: CASSLINSGADTQYF. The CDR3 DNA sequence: TGTGCCAGCAGCTTAATTAACTCGGGAGCTGATACGCAGTATTTT.

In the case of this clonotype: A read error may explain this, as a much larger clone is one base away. CDR3 sequence (DNA): TGCAGTGCTAGAAACACCCTAGCGGGAGATCATGGTGAGCAGTACTTC. Translation: CSARNTLAGDHGEQYF. The chain has TRBV20-1 and TRBJ2-5, with TRBD2 matching 10 bases. CDR3 length: 16 residues. V trimming: 2 bases; J trimming: 11 bases; junction bases outside the gene matches: 17. The germline gives CDR1 DFQATT, CDR2 SNEGSKA (reference sequence).

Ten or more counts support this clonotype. In DNA form, the CDR3 reads TGTGCCAGCAGGAAAGGACTAGCGGGAGGAACAGATACGCAGTATTTT. This codes for CASRKGLAGGTDTQYF. The rearrangement uses TRBV6-5 and TRBJ2-3; 14 positions match TRBD2. The germline V gene has CDR1 MNHEY and CDR2 SVGAGI. The V segment lost 6 bases and the J segment 3 bases; nucleotides outside the gene matches: 5. The CDR3 totals 16 residues.

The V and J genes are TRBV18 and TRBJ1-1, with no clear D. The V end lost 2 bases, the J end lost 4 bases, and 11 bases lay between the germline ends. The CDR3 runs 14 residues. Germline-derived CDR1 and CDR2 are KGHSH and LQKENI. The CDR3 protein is CASSPMEPSTEAFF. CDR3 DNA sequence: TGTGCCAGCTCACCAATGGAGCCGAGCACTGAAGCTTTCTTT.

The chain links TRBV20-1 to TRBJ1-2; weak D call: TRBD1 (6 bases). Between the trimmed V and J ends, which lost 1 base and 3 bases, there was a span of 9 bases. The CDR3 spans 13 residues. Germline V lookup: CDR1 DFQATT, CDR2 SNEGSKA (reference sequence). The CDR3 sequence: CSARGTDHYGYTF. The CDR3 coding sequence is TGCAGTGCTAGAGGGACAGACCACTATGGCTACACCTTC.

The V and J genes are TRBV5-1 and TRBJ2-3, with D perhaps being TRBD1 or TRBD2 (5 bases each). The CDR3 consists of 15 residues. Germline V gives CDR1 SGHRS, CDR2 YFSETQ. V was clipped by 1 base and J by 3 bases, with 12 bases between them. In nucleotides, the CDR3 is TGCGCCAGCAGCTTGCGAGGGGTTCAAACAGATACGCAGTATTTT. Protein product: CASSLRGVQTDTQYF.

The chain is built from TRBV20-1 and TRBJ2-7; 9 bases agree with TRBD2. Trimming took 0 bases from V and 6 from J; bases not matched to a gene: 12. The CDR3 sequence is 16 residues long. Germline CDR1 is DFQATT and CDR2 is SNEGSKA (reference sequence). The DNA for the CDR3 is TGCAGTGCTAGAGATCGCGGGGGGGTCGATTTCGGCGAGCAGTACTTC. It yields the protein CSARDRGGVDFGEQYF.

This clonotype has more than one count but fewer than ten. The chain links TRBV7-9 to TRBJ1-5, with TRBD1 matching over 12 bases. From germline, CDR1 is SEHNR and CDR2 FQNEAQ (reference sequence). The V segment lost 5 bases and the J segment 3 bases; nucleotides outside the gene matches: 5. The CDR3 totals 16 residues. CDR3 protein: CASSPGTGGVNQPQHF. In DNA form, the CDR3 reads TGTGCCAGCAGCCCTGGGACAGGGGGCGTCAATCAGCCCCAGCATTTT.

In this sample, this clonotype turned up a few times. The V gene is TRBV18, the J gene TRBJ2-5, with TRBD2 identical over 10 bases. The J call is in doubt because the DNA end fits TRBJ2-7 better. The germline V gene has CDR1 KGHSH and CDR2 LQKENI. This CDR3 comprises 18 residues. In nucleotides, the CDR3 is TGTGCCAGCTCACCACCGGGAGCGGGAGGGCCCGGTGTCCACGAGCAGTACTTC. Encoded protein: CASSPPGAGGPGVHEQYF.

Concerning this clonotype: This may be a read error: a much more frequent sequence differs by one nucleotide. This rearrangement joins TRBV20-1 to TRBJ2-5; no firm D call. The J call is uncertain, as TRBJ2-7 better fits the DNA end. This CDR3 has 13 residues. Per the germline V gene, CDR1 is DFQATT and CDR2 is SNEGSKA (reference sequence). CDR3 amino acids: CSAQARGAYEQYF. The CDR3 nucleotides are TGCAGTGCTCAAGCGAGAGGCGCCTACGAGCAGTACTTC.

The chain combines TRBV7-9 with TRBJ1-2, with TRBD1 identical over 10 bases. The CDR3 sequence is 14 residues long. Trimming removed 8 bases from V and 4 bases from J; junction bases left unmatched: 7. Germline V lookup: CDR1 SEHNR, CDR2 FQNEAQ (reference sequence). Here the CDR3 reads CASLTGGASYGYTF. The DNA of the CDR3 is TGTGCCAGCCTGACAGGGGGCGCTTCCTATGGCTACACCTTC.

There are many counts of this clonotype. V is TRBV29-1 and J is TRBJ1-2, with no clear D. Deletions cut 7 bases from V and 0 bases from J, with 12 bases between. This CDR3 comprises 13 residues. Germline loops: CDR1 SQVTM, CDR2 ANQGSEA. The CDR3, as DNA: TGCAGCGCTTGGAACGGGGCTAACTATGGCTACACCTTC. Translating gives CSAWNGANYGYTF. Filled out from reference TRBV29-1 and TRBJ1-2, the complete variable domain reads SAVISQKPSRDICQRGTSLTIQCQVDSQVTMMFWYRQQPGQSLTLIATANQGSEATYESGFVIDKFPISRPNLTFSTLTVSNMSPEDSSIYLCSAWNGANYGYTFGSGTRLTVV.

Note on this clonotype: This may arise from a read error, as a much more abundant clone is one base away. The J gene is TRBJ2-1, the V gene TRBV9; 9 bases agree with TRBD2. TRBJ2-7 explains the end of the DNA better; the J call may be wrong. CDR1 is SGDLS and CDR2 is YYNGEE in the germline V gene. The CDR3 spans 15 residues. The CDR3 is CASSVGLAAYNEQYF. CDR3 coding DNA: TGTGCCAGCAGCGTAGGACTAGCGGCCTACAATGAGCAGTACTTC.

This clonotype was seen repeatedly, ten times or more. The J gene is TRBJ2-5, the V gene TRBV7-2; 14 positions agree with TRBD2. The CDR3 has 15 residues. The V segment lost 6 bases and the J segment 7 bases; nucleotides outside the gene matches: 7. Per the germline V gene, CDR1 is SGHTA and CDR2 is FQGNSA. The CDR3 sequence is CASREGLAGARTQYF. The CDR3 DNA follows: TGTGCCAGCAGGGAGGGACTAGCGGGAGCACGGACCCAGTACTTC.

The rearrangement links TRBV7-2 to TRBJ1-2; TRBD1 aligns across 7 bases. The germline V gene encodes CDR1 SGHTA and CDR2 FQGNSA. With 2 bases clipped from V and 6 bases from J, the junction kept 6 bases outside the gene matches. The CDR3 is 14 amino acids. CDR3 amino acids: CASSLLQGMDGYTF. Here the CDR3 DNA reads TGTGCCAGCAGCTTATTACAGGGGATGGATGGCTACACCTTC.

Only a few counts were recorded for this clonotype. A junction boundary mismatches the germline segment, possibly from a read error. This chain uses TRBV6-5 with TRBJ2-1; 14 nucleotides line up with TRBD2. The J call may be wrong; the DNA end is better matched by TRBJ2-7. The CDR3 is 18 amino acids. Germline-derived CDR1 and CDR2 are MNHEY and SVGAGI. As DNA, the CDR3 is TGTGCCGGCAGTTTGACCGGGACTAGCGGGAGTACCTACAATGAGCAGTACTTC. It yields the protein CAGSLTGTSGSTYNEQYF.

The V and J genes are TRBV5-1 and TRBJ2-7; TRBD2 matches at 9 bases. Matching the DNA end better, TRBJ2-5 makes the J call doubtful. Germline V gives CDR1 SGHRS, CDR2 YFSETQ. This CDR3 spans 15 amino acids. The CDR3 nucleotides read TGCGCCAGCAGCACCGGGACTAGCTTTCAAGAGACCCAGTACTTC. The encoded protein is CASSTGTSFQETQYF.

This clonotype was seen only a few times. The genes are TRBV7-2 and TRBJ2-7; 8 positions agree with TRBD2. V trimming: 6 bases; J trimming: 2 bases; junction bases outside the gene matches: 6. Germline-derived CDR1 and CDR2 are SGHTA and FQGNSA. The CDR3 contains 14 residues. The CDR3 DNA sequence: TGTGCCAGCAGGTCCGACGGGAGGGCCTACGAGCAGTACTTC. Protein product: CASRSDGRAYEQYF.

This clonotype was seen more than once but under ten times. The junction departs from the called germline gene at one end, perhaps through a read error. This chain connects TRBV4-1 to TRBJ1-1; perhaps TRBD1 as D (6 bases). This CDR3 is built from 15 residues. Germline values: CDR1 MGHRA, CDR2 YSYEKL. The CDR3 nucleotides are TGCGCCGGCAGCCCCTTTGGGGGGCTGGACACTGAAGCTTTCTTT. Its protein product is CAGSPFGGLDTEAFF.

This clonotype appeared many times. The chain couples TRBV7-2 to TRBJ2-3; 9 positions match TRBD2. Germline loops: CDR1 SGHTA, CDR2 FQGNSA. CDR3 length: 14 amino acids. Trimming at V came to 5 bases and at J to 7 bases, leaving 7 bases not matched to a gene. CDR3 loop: CASSLLRGGNTQYF. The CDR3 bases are TGTGCCAGCAGCCTCCTGCGGGGGGGGAATACGCAGTATTTT.

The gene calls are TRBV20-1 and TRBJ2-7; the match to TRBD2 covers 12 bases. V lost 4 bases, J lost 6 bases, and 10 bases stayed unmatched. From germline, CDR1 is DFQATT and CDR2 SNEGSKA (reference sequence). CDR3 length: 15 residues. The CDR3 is CSAILTSGRMGEQYF. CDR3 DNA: TGCAGTGCTATCCTTACTAGCGGGAGGATGGGCGAGCAGTACTTC.

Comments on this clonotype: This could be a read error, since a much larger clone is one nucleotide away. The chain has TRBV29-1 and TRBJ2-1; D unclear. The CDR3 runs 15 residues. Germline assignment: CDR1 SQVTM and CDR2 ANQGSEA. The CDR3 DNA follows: TGCAGCGTTGAAGGGTTCCCGAAAGGGTACAATGGGCAGTTCTTC. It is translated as CSVEGFPKGYNGQFF.

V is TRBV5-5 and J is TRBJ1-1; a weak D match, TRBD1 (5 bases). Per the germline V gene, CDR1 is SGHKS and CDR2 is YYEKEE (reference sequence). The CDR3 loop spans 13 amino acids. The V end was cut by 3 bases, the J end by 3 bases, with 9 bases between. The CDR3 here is CASSWLGDTEAFF. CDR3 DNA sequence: TGTGCCAGCAGCTGGTTGGGGGACACTGAAGCTTTCTTT.

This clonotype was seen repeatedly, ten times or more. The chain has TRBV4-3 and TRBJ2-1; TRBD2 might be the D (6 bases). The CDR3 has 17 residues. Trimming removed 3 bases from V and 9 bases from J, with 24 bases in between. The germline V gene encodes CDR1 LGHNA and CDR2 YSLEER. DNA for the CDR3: TGCGCCAGCAGCCATCTAACCCGGGACTCCTATAGGGGTGAGCAGTTCTTC. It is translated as CASSHLTRDSYRGEQFF.

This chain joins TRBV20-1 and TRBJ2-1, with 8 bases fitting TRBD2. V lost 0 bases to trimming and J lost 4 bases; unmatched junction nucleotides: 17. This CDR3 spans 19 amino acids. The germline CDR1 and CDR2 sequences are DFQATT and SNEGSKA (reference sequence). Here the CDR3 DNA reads TGCAGTGCTAGAGATAGGAGGAGCGGGGGAGCGAGACTTTACAATGAGCAGTTCTTC. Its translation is CSARDRRSGGARLYNEQFF.

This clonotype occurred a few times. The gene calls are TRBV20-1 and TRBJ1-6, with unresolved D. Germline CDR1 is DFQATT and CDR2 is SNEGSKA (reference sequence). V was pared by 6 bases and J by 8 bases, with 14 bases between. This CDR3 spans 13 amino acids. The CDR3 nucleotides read TGCAGTGCCCTCCCGGCCGGGGATTCACCCCTCCACTTT. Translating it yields CSALPAGDSPLHF.

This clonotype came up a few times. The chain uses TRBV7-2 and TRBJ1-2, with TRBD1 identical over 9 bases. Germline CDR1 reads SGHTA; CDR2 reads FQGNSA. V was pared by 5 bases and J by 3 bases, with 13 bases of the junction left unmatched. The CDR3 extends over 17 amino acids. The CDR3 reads CASSPGLQGAWDYGYTF. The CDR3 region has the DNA TGTGCCAGCAGCCCAGGATTACAGGGGGCTTGGGACTATGGCTACACCTTC.